This T cell receptor beta chain was sequenced for a study of OX40 agonist ivuxolimab in advanced cancers. Overall study context: Ivuxolimab is a fully human IgG2 antibody that activates OX40 (CD134). Study-level results: Among the lowest levels of clonal expansion were found in partial responders at 0.1-3.0 mg/kg. Some nonresponders likewise displayed low normalized T-cell clonal expansion. In the 0.1 to 3.0 mg/kg range, CD4+ and CD8+ blood T cells had expanded clonally by week 6.

The assay was immunoSEQ multiplex PCR, and TCRdb's table has in-frame clones only and misses some. The sample has approximately 82,000 clones, approximately 85% seen once; the top ten hold 2% to 3%. Points on this clone: The antigen remains unidentified.

The ends lost 5 bases at V and 2 bases at J; junction bases unmatched: 6. The CDR3 extends over 15 amino acids. Germline lookup yields CDR1 SEHNR and CDR2 FQNEAQ (reference sequence). V gene TRBV7-9 combines with J gene TRBJ1-5, with 7 bases fitting TRBD1. This TCR derives from an adult with an advanced solid tumor such as melanoma, head and neck, liver or kidney cancer. Here the sequenced sample was CD4+ or CD8+ T cells sorted from blood, taken in a trial of the OX40 agonist ivuxolimab. The CDR3 is CASSTSTGGNQPQHF. The CDR3 bases are TGTGCCAGCAGCACAAGCACAGGGGGCAATCAGCCCCAGCATTTT.